What follows is one T cell receptor (beta chain) and its context. Its antigen is currently unknown. This entry is derived from a study of CD8 T cells in Susac syndrome. The CDR3 loop spans 15 amino acids. The germline V gene has CDR1 MNHEY and CDR2 SMNVEV (reference sequence). V was pared by 6 bases and J by 0 bases, with 14 bases between. Random hexamers served to reverse transcribe roughly 0.45 to 1 ug RNA. Amplification of the TCR beta CDR3 was carried out by immunoSEQ multiplex PCR, which spanned a total of 54 Vbeta and 13 Jbeta segments. TCRdb passed the immunoSEQ multiplex PCR reads through MiXCR, listing each CDR3 protein once. The sample holds some 450,000 distinct CDR3 sequences, 85% to 90% seen once. Notes on the study in general: It was acknowledged in the study that its TCR sequencing and HLA analysis involved a relatively small number of individuals.

The multiple sclerosis controls comprised treatment-naive patients whose relapsing-remitting disease was stable or active. CD8+ and CD4+ T cells were negatively isolated; TEMRA cells were FACS-enriched. Sequenced sample: CD8+ T cells from PBMCs. This receptor was identified in a human donor with multiple sclerosis. This chain joins TRBV27 and TRBJ1-1; maybe TRBD1 (6 bases). The CDR3 DNA reads as TGTGCCAGCAGGGGGCGGACAGCCATGAACACTGAAGCTTTCTTT. Protein product: CASRGRTAMNTEAFF.